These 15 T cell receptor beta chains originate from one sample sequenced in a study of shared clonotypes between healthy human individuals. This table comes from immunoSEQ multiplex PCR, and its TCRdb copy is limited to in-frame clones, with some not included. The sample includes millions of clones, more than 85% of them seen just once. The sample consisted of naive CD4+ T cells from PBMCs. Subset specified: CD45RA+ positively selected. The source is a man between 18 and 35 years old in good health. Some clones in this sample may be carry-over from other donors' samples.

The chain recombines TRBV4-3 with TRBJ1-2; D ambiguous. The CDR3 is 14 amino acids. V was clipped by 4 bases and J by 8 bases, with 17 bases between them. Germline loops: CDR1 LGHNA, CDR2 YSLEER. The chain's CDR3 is CASSPASTGEGYTF. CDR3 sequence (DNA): TGCGCCAGCAGCCCCGCTAGTACCGGGGAAGGCTACACCTTC.

This CDR3 reads CASSEALWGHYEQYF. As DNA, the CDR3 is TGTGCCAGCAGTGAAGCGCTTTGGGGGCACTACGAGCAGTACTTC. The V and J genes are TRBV6-1 and TRBJ2-7, with a weak D call TRBD1 (6 bases). This CDR3 contains 15 residues. V gave up 0 bases and J gave up 3 bases, with 12 bases separating them. Per the germline V gene, CDR1 is MNHNS and CDR2 is SASEGT.

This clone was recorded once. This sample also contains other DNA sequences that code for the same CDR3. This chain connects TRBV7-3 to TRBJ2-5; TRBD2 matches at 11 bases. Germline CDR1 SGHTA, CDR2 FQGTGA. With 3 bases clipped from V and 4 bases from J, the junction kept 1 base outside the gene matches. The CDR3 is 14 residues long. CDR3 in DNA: TGTGCCAGCAGCTTTGGGACTAGCGGAGAGACCCAGTACTTC. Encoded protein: CASSFGTSGETQYF.

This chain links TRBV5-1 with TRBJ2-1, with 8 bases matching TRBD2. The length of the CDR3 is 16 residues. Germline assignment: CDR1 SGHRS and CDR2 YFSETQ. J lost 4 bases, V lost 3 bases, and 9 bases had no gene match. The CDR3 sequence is CASSSLAAGEYNEQFF. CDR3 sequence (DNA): TGCGCCAGCAGCTCCCTCGCAGCGGGGGAATACAATGAGCAGTTCTTC.

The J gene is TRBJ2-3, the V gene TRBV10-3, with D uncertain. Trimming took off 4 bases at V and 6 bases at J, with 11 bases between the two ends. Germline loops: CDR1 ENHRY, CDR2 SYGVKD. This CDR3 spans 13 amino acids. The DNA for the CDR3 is TGTGCCATCAGTGTGATAGAAGCGGATACGCAGTATTTT. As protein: CAISVIEADTQYF.

The CDR3 protein is CASSSTWTGNEKLFF. The CDR3 DNA follows: TGTGCCAGCAGTTCCACCTGGACAGGGAATGAAAAACTGTTTTTT. The chain combines TRBV28 with TRBJ1-4, with TRBD1 matching 8 bases. V was pared by 4 bases and J by 5 bases, with 6 bases of the junction left unmatched. This CDR3 has 15 amino acids. The germline V gene encodes CDR1 MDHEN and CDR2 SYDVKM.

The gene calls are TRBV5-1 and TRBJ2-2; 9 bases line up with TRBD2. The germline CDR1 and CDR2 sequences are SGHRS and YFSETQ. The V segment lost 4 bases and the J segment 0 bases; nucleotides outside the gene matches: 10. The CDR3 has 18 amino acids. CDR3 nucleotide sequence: TGCGCCAGCAGCCGCCGGACTAGCGCCCGATCGAACACCGGGGAGCTGTTTTTT. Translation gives CASSRRTSARSNTGELFF.

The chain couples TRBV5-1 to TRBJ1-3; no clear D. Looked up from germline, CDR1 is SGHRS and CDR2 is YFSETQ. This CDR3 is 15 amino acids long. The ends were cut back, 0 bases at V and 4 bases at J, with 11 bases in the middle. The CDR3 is CASSLGSAAGNTIYF. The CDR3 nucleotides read TGCGCCAGCAGCTTGGGTTCAGCCGCGGGAAACACCATATATTTT.

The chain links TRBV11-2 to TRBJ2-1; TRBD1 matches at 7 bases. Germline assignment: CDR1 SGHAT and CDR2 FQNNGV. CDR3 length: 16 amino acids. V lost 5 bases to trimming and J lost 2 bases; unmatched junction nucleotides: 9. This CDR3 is CASSTPQGSTYNEQFF. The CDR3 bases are TGTGCCAGCAGCACACCACAGGGGTCAACCTACAATGAGCAGTTCTTC.

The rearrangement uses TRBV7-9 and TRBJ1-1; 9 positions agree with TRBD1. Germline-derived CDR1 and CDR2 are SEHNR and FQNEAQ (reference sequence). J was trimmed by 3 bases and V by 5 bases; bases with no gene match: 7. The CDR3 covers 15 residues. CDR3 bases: TGTGCCAGCAGCATAACAGGGGGCTTTGACACTGAAGCTTTCTTT. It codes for CASSITGGFDTEAFF.

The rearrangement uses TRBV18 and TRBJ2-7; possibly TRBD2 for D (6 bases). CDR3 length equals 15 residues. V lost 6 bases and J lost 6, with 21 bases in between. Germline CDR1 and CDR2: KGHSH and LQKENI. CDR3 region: CASSPSGVAGIEQYF. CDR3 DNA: TGTGCCAGCTCCCCCTCGGGAGTCGCCGGAATCGAGCAGTACTTC.

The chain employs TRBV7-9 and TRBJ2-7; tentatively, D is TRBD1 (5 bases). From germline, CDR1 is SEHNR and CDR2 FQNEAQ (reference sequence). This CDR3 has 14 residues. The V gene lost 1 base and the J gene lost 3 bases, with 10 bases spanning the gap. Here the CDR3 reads CASSLDPGFYEQYF. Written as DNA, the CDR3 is TGTGCCAGCAGCTTAGACCCAGGGTTCTACGAGCAGTACTTC.

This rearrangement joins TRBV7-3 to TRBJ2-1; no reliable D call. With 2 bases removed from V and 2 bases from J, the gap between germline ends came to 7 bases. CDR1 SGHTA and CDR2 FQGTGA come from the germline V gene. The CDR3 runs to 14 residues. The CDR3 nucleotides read TGTGCCAGCAGCTTACCTGGGACCTACAATGAGCAGTTCTTC. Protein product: CASSLPGTYNEQFF.

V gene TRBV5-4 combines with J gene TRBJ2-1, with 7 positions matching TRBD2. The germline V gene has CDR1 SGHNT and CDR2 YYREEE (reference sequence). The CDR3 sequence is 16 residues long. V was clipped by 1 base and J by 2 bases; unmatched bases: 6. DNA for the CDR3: TGTGCCAGCAGCTTGATCGGCGGGGGTCCCTACAATGAGCAGTTCTTC. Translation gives CASSLIGGGPYNEQFF.

The CDR3 nucleotides read TGCGCCACCAACCCAGGCGCTCAGGAGGAGACCCAGTACTTC. Its protein product is CATNPGAQEETQYF. This chain links TRBV5-1 with TRBJ2-5, with D hard to call. The CDR3 length is 14 residues. V shed 9 bases and J shed 5 bases, with 20 bases lying between them. Germline CDR1 is SGHRS and CDR2 is YFSETQ. The full variable domain, rest sourced from reference TRBV5-1 and TRBJ2-5, is KAGVTQTPRYLIKTRGQQVTLSCSPISGHRSVSWYQQTPGQGLQFLFEYFSETQRNKGNFPGRFSGRQFSNSRSEMNVSTLELGDSALYLCATNPGAQEETQYFGPGTRLLVL.